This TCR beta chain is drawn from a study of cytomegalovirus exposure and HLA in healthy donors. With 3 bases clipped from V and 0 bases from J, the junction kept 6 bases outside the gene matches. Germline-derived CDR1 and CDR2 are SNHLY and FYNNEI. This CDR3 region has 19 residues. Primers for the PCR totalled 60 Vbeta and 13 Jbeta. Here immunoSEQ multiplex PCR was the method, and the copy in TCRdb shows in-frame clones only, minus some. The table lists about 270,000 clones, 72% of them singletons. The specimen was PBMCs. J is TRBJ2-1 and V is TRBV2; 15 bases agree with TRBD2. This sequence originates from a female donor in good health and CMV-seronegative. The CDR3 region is CASSDPGLAGGSSYNEQFF. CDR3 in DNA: TGTGCCAGCAGTGATCCGGGACTAGCGGGGGGAAGCTCCTACAATGAGCAGTTCTTC.